This entry is about one T cell receptor beta chain. Unique molecular identifiers tagged the TCRbeta library. One entry per CDR3 protein results from TCRdb running MiXCR on the PCR reads. Of some 590,000 distinct CDR3 sequences in the sample, approximately 10% were seen once. This sample stems from a study of T-cell reconstitution after alpha-beta-depleted transplantation in children. V dropped 3 bases and J dropped 2 bases, with 7 bases sitting between them. The CDR3 consists of 14 residues. Germline V gene lookup returns CDR1 MNHNS and CDR2 SASEGT. This receptor was identified in a human donor who donated a stem cell graft to a child with acute myeloid leukemia. The gene calls are TRBV6-1 and TRBJ2-2; no definite D call. The sequencing here drew on PBMCs from the stem cell graft donor, taken from the stem cell graft. The CDR3 loop is CASSDRVNTGELFF. As DNA, the CDR3 is TGTGCCAGCAGTGACAGAGTTAACACCGGGGAGCTGTTTTTT.